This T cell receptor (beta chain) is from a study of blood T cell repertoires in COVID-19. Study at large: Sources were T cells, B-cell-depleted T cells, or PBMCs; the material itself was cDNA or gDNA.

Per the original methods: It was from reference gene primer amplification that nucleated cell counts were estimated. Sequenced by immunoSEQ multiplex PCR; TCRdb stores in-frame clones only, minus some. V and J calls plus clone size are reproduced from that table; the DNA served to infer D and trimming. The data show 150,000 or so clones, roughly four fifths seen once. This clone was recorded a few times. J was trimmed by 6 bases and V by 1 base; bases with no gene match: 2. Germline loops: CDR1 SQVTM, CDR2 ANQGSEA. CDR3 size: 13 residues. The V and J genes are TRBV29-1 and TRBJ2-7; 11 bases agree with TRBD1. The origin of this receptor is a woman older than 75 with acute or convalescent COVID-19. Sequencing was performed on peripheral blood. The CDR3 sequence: CSVEGTGGAEQYF. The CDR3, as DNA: TGCAGCGTTGAAGGGACAGGGGGCGCCGAGCAGTACTTC.